The rows below give T cell receptor beta chains drawn from one sample of a study of blood T cells in healthy people across ages. TCRdb used MiXCR to reprocess the 5' RACE reads, holding one entry per CDR3 protein. Among 780,000 or so distinct CDR3 sequences listed, around a quarter were seen once. The same sample was also used in a study of T cells of mothers and their children.

The sample consisted of blood. All receptors derive from a boy aged 5-17 years in good health. Each CDR3 is given with its conserved first and last residue. D genes are given only for firm matches. Size is stated for part of the rows, as once, few or many counts, or as a class when the clone is expanded.

J gene: TRBJ1-6; CDR3 length: 13; clone size: .; D gene: .; V gene: TRBV6-2/TRBV6-3; CDR3 DNA: TGTGCCAGCACTGACAGGCTCAATTCACCCCTCCACTTT; CDR3 protein: CASTDRLNSPLHF
J gene: TRBJ2-5; CDR3 length: 20; clone size: few; D gene: TRBD2; V gene: TRBV28; CDR3 DNA: TGTGCCAGCAGTATCCCACGGACTAGCGGGAAAGTAATGCGGCAAGAGACCCAGTACTTC; CDR3 protein: CASSIPRTSGKVMRQETQYF
J gene: TRBJ1-2; CDR3 length: 16; clone size: once; D gene: TRBD1; V gene: TRBV4-3; CDR3 DNA: TGCGCCAGCAGCCAAGGACAGGGACCAGTAGGCTATGGCTACACCTTC; CDR3 protein: CASSQGQGPVGYGYTF
J gene: TRBJ2-1; CDR3 length: 15; clone size: few; D gene: .; V gene: TRBV29-1; CDR3 DNA: TGCAGCGGTGGACGGGGGCAGAGCTCCTACAATGAGCAGTTCTTC; CDR3 protein: CSGGRGQSSYNEQFF
J gene: TRBJ2-2; CDR3 length: 15; clone size: .; D gene: .; V gene: TRBV20-1; CDR3 DNA: TGCAGTGCTAGACTACACGGGGGACCCACCGGGGAGCTGTTTTTT; CDR3 protein: CSARLHGGPTGELFF
J gene: TRBJ2-7; CDR3 length: 14; clone size: few; D gene: TRBD2; V gene: TRBV28; CDR3 DNA: TGTGCCAGCAGGCTCGGGGGGACGGCCTACGAGCAGTACTTC; CDR3 protein: CASRLGGTAYEQYF
J gene: TRBJ1-2; CDR3 length: 17; clone size: .; D gene: TRBD1; V gene: TRBV4-3; CDR3 DNA: TGCGCCAGCAGCCAAGATTCAGCGGACAGGAATAACTATGGCTACACCTTC; CDR3 protein: CASSQDSADRNNYGYTF
J gene: TRBJ2-2; CDR3 length: 15; clone size: few; D gene: .; V gene: TRBV7-9; CDR3 DNA: TGTGCCAGCAGCTCGGGCCTCAAACACACCGGGGAGCTGTTTTTT; CDR3 protein: CASSSGLKHTGELFF
J gene: TRBJ2-2; CDR3 length: 13; clone size: .; D gene: TRBD2; V gene: TRBV28; CDR3 DNA: TGTGCCAGCAGTGTACTAGCGGGGGGCCCGCTGTTTTTT; CDR3 protein: CASSVLAGGPLFF
J gene: TRBJ2-3; CDR3 length: 17; clone size: .; D gene: .; V gene: TRBV4-2; CDR3 DNA: TGTGCCAGCAGCCAAGATCTGATCGGGAGAGACACAGATACGCAGTATTTT; CDR3 protein: CASSQDLIGRDTDTQYF
J gene: TRBJ1-1; CDR3 length: 13; clone size: .; D gene: TRBD1; V gene: TRBV7-9; CDR3 DNA: TGTGCCAGCAGCAAACAGGGGGGCACTGAAGCTTTCTTT; CDR3 protein: CASSKQGGTEAFF
J gene: TRBJ2-3; CDR3 length: 13; clone size: .; D gene: TRBD2; V gene: TRBV28; CDR3 DNA: TGTGCCATCCGGGAGGGTGGCACAGATACGCAGTATTTT; CDR3 protein: CAIREGGTDTQYF
J gene: TRBJ2-7; CDR3 length: 17; clone size: many; D gene: TRBD1; V gene: TRBV28; CDR3 DNA: TGTGCCAGCAGTTTCATTTTAACAGGGGGCGCCGGCTACGAGCAGTACTTC; CDR3 protein: CASSFILTGGAGYEQYF
J gene: TRBJ1-2; CDR3 length: 13; clone size: .; D gene: .; V gene: TRBV7-9; CDR3 DNA: TGTGCCAGCAGCTTAGTGTCCAGGGACGGCTACACCTTC; CDR3 protein: CASSLVSRDGYTF
J gene: TRBJ2-1; CDR3 length: 15; clone size: few; D gene: TRBD2; V gene: TRBV6-2/TRBV6-3; CDR3 DNA: TGTGCCAGCAGTTATTTGGCTAGCGGGAGACGTGAGCAGTTCTTC; CDR3 protein: CASSYLASGRREQFF
J gene: TRBJ1-4; CDR3 length: 17; clone size: .; D gene: .; V gene: TRBV21-1; CDR3 DNA: TGTGCCAGCAGCAAAGCACAGGGGTTCGGCCTTAATGAAAAACTGTTTTTT; CDR3 protein: CASSKAQGFGLNEKLFF
J gene: TRBJ1-1; CDR3 length: 15; clone size: .; D gene: .; V gene: TRBV6-6; CDR3 DNA: TGTGCCAGCGGCACGGGTGGTTTCATGAACACTGAAGCTTTCTTT; CDR3 protein: CASGTGGFMNTEAFF
J gene: TRBJ1-1; CDR3 length: 12; clone size: .; D gene: .; V gene: TRBV28; CDR3 DNA: TGTGCCAGCAGCCCTGTGGGGGAAGAAGCTTTCTTT; CDR3 protein: CASSPVGEEAFF
J gene: TRBJ2-5; CDR3 length: 14; clone size: .; D gene: .; V gene: TRBV7-2; CDR3 DNA: TGTGCCAGCAGCCCTCGACCGGGGGAGGTGACCCAGTACTTC; CDR3 protein: CASSPRPGEVTQYF
J gene: TRBJ1-1; CDR3 length: 14; clone size: .; D gene: .; V gene: TRBV18; CDR3 DNA: TGTGTCAGCTCACCACTTTGGTCAGACACTGAAGCTTTCTTT; CDR3 protein: CVSSPLWSDTEAFF
J gene: TRBJ2-3; CDR3 length: 16; clone size: .; D gene: TRBD2; V gene: TRBV28; CDR3 DNA: TGTGCCAGCAGTTTGACTAGCGGTAGTTACACAGATACGCAGTATTTT; CDR3 protein: CASSLTSGSYTDTQYF
J gene: TRBJ1-4; CDR3 length: 12; clone size: few; D gene: .; V gene: TRBV7-9; CDR3 DNA: TGTGCCAGCAGCCGGGACTTTGAAAAACTGTTTTTT; CDR3 protein: CASSRDFEKLFF
J gene: TRBJ2-7; CDR3 length: 14; clone size: .; D gene: .; V gene: TRBV19; CDR3 DNA: TGTGCCAGTAGACCACCGTACGGCGAGGTCGAGCAGTACTTC; CDR3 protein: CASRPPYGEVEQYF
J gene: TRBJ2-3; CDR3 length: 13; clone size: few; D gene: .; V gene: TRBV28; CDR3 DNA: TGTGCCAGCAGTTTACTTAGCGGTAATACGCAGTATTTT; CDR3 protein: CASSLLSGNTQYF
J gene: TRBJ2-6; CDR3 length: 13; clone size: .; D gene: .; V gene: TRBV9; CDR3 DNA: TGTGCCAGCAGCGTATATGGGGCCAACGTCCTGACTTTC; CDR3 protein: CASSVYGANVLTF
J gene: TRBJ2-7; CDR3 length: 14; clone size: .; D gene: TRBD1; V gene: TRBV7-9; CDR3 DNA: TGTGCCAGCAGCGTAACCAGGGGGCCTGACGAGCAGTACTTC; CDR3 protein: CASSVTRGPDEQYF
J gene: TRBJ1-4; CDR3 length: 15; clone size: few; D gene: .; V gene: TRBV9; CDR3 DNA: TGTGCCAGCAGCGTAGCTACGGAGAGGAACGAAAAACTGTTTTTT; CDR3 protein: CASSVATERNEKLFF
J gene: TRBJ2-1; CDR3 length: 13; clone size: .; D gene: .; V gene: TRBV29-1; CDR3 DNA: TGCAGCGGGTGGGGGGAGACCGTCGATGAGCAGTTCTTC; CDR3 protein: CSGWGETVDEQFF
J gene: TRBJ2-1; CDR3 length: 16; clone size: .; D gene: .; V gene: TRBV5-4; CDR3 DNA: TGTGCCAGCAGCTTGGAAGATGGGGGAGGTAGTGATGAGCAGTTCTTC; CDR3 protein: CASSLEDGGGSDEQFF
J gene: TRBJ2-5; CDR3 length: 15; clone size: .; D gene: TRBD2; V gene: TRBV12-3/TRBV12-4; CDR3 DNA: TGTGCCAGCAGTACCTCGGGACTAGCTCTGGAGACCCAGTACTTC; CDR3 protein: CASSTSGLALETQYF
J gene: TRBJ2-7; CDR3 length: 14; clone size: .; D gene: TRBD2; V gene: TRBV19; CDR3 DNA: TGTGCCAGTGGACTAGTAGGGTTTTCGGGGGAGCAGTACTTC; CDR3 protein: CASGLVGFSGEQYF
J gene: TRBJ2-3; CDR3 length: 15; clone size: few; D gene: TRBD2; V gene: TRBV9; CDR3 DNA: TGTGCCAGCAGCGCCGAAACGGGGGGAGGAGATACGCAGTATTTT; CDR3 protein: CASSAETGGGDTQYF
J gene: TRBJ2-5; CDR3 length: 14; clone size: few; D gene: TRBD2; V gene: TRBV6-5; CDR3 DNA: TGTGCCAGCAGGAGATCAGCGGGAGGAGAGACCCAGTACTTC; CDR3 protein: CASRRSAGGETQYF
J gene: TRBJ2-2; CDR3 length: 15; clone size: few; D gene: TRBD1; V gene: TRBV7-2; CDR3 DNA: TGTGCCAGCAGCCAGACAGGGAGAATGGCCGGGGAGCTGTTTTTT; CDR3 protein: CASSQTGRMAGELFF
J gene: TRBJ2-5; CDR3 length: 16; clone size: few; D gene: TRBD1; V gene: TRBV7-8; CDR3 DNA: TGTGCCAGCAGCTTAAATCCCACAGGGGCGGAGGAGACCCAGTACTTC; CDR3 protein: CASSLNPTGAEETQYF
J gene: TRBJ2-7; CDR3 length: 16; clone size: .; D gene: .; V gene: TRBV21-1; CDR3 DNA: TGTGCCAGCAGCAAAATCCTTCCTAGCGGGATAGGCGAGCAGTACTTC; CDR3 protein: CASSKILPSGIGEQYF
J gene: TRBJ2-5; CDR3 length: 16; clone size: .; D gene: .; V gene: TRBV12-3/TRBV12-4; CDR3 DNA: TGTGCCAGCAGTTTGGGCACAGAAAGACCATATGGGACCCAGTACTTC; CDR3 protein: CASSLGTERPYGTQYF